Detailed here is one TCR beta chain. Its antigen remains unidentified. CDR3 length equals 13 residues. Germline V lookup: CDR1 MNHNY, CDR2 SVGAGI (reference sequence). The junction had 7 bases not matched to a gene; V was cut back by 3 bases and J by 10 bases. TCRdb's table, derived via immunoSEQ multiplex PCR, lists solely in-frame clones and lacks some. The sample carries about 140,000 clones, 80% recorded once. The sample is drawn from a study of cytotoxic CD8 clonotypes in ibrutinib-treated CLL. Study-level points and caveats: At ibrutinib response, clonality increased, and at progression it declined back toward baseline.

Here the sequenced sample was PBMCs, taken after 36 months of ibrutinib treatment. The receptor comes from a human donor with chronic lymphocytic leukemia. The rearrangement joins TRBV6-6 to TRBJ1-1; 8 positions agree with TRBD1. In nucleotides, the CDR3 is TGTGCCAGCAGTTATTCAGGGGGCTATGGAGCTTTCTTT. It translates to CASSYSGGYGAFF.